These T cell receptor beta chains were read from a single sample in a study of regulatory T cells in long-lasting Graves disease. MiXCR, run by TCRdb on the multiplex PCR reads, gives a single entry per CDR3 protein. The table lists 440,000 or so distinct CDR3 sequences, around 15% of them singletons. The same specimen was also included in a second study, on T cells in Graves' hyperthyroidism and ophthalmopathy.

Sequencing was performed on peripheral blood mononuclear cells (PBMCs), taken at new diagnosis, from a patient treated with antithyroid drugs. The receptors were sampled from a woman in her twenties or thirties with Graves disease. Both conserved end residues are part of each CDR3. A D gene is named only where the DNA matches it firmly. Where a row states a size, it is once, few, many or the class of an expanded clone; other rows omit it.

>TRBV11-3|many|TRBD2|15|TRBJ2-7
CASSPGLAGEYEQYF
TGTGCCAGCAGCCCGGGACTAGCGGGAGAATACGAGCAGTACTTC
>TRBV20-1|many|NA|15|TRBJ2-7
CSAKRWGRDSDEQYF
TGCAGTGCCAAAAGGTGGGGTCGGGATAGCGACGAGCAGTACTTC
>TRBV2|many|NA|14|TRBJ2-2
CASSDSGNTGELFF
TGTGCCAGCAGTGATAGTGGGAATACCGGGGAGCTGTTTTTT
>TRBV11-1|many|NA|15|TRBJ1-1
CASSYWTDTNTEAFF
TGTGCCAGCAGCTATTGGACAGATACTAACACTGAAGCTTTCTTT
>TRBV27|many|TRBD2|19|TRBJ2-5
CASSLSSRTSGSYPETQYF
TGTGCCAGCAGTTTATCTTCTAGAACTAGCGGGAGTTACCCAGAGACCCAGTACTTC
>TRBV7-8|many|TRBD1|17|TRBJ2-3
CASSLDPGQPGTDTQYF
TGTGCCAGCAGCTTAGATCCGGGACAGCCCGGCACAGATACGCAGTATTTT
>TRBV7-9|NA|TRBD1|15|TRBJ1-6
CASSPLNGQGSPLHF
TGTGCCAGCAGCCCCCTTAATGGACAGGGATCACCCCTCCACTTT
>TRBV7-9|many|NA|15|TRBJ2-1
CASSPTSWEHHEQFF
TGTGCCAGCAGCCCAACCTCGTGGGAGCACCATGAGCAGTTCTTC
>TRBV5-4|NA|TRBD2|15|TRBJ2-5
CASSYRLGEGETQYF
TGTGCCAGCAGCTACAGACTAGGGGAGGGGGAGACCCAGTACTTC
>TRBV19|NA|NA|16|TRBJ1-6
CASSIRSSRADSPLHF
TGTGCCAGTAGTATACGATCTTCTAGGGCGGATTCACCCCTCCACTTT
>TRBV2|many|NA|13|TRBJ1-6
CASAGRINSPLHF
TGTGCCAGCGCGGGACGGATAAATTCACCCCTCCACTTT
>TRBV29-1|few|NA|13|TRBJ2-3
CSAPVANTDTQYF
TGCAGCGCCCCGGTAGCGAACACAGATACGCAGTATTTT
>TRBV28|many|TRBD2|15|TRBJ2-1
CASSSIRREGNEQFF
TGTGCCAGCAGTTCCATCCGACGGGAGGGCAATGAGCAGTTCTTC
>TRBV20-1|few|NA|16|TRBJ2-5
CSATPTDAGGRETQYF
TGCAGTGCTACTCCTACAGATGCTGGGGGAAGGGAGACCCAGTACTTC
>TRBV14|few|NA|12|TRBJ2-4
CASSQAGNIQYF
TGTGCCAGCAGCCAAGCGGGAAACATTCAGTACTTC
>TRBV18|NA|TRBD1|14|TRBJ2-7
CASSIGTGTYEQYF
TGTGCCAGCTCAATTGGGACAGGGACCTACGAGCAGTACTTC
>TRBV20-1|NA|NA|14|TRBJ2-5
CSATRRDKQETQYF
TGCAGTGCTACCCGCCGGGACAAACAAGAGACCCAGTACTTC
>TRBV20-1|NA|NA|14|TRBJ1-3
CSANNEGYGNTIYF
TGCAGTGCTAATAATGAGGGTTACGGAAACACCATATATTTT
>TRBV13|NA|TRBD1|14|TRBJ1-2
CASSLGQGARGYTF
TGTGCCAGCAGCTTAGGACAGGGGGCGCGGGGCTACACCTTC
>TRBV27|few|NA|15|TRBJ1-3
CASSSNHPSGNTIYF
TGTGCCAGCAGTTCGAACCACCCCTCTGGAAACACCATATATTTT
>TRBV28|many|TRBD2|17|TRBJ2-1
CASSLVTSGGSYNEQFF
TGTGCCAGCAGTTTAGTCACTAGCGGGGGCTCCTACAATGAGCAGTTCTTC
>TRBV28|many|TRBD1|13|TRBJ1-1
CASSQGGDTEAFF
TGTGCCAGCAGTCAGGGGGGGGACACTGAAGCTTTCTTT
>TRBV7-9|many|NA|13|TRBJ2-7
CASSLAPFYEQYF
TGTGCCAGCAGCTTAGCACCTTTCTACGAGCAGTACTTC
>TRBV29-1|once|NA|14|TRBJ1-2
CSARDRSTGYGYTF
TGCAGCGCCCGAGACAGGTCCACGGGCTATGGCTACACCTTC
>TRBV19|few|NA|16|TRBJ1-1
CASSIGTGRVNTEAFF
TGTGCCAGTAGTATCGGCACAGGGAGAGTGAACACTGAAGCTTTCTTT
>TRBV4-2|NA|NA|17|TRBJ2-6
CASSQDLIQAGANVLTF
TGTGCCAGCAGCCAAGATTTGATACAGGCTGGGGCCAACGTCCTGACTTTC
>TRBV20-1|NA|NA|13|TRBJ2-7
CSASRDFSYEQYF
TGCAGTGCTAGCCGGGACTTCTCCTACGAGCAGTACTTC
>TRBV7-8|many|TRBD2|18|TRBJ2-5
CASSSYLAGEAVGETQYF
TGTGCCAGCAGCTCCTACTTAGCGGGAGAGGCGGTGGGAGAGACCCAGTACTTC
>TRBV15|NA|NA|14|TRBJ1-4
CATSRDTVLEKLFF
TGTGCCACCAGCAGAGACACGGTGCTTGAAAAACTGTTTTTT
>TRBV10-3|many|TRBD2|15|TRBJ2-7
CAISGRRGRAYEQYF
TGTGCCATCAGTGGTCGTCGCGGGAGGGCCTACGAGCAGTACTTC